These 24 T cell receptor beta chains were sequenced from one sample in a study of blood T cell repertoires in COVID-19. Data came from immunoSEQ multiplex PCR; TCRdb stores just in-frame clones and leaves some out. The data show some 87,000 clones, less than 85% seen once. What was sequenced was peripheral blood. Source of these receptors: a man in his fifties who had recovered from COVID-19.

This chain connects TRBV5-1 to TRBJ2-3; tentatively, D is TRBD2 (5 bases). CDR1 SGHRS and CDR2 YFSETQ come from the germline V gene. This CDR3 has 15 residues. V was cut by 4 bases and J by 0 bases, with 12 bases left in between. The CDR3 coding sequence is TGCGCCAGCAGCCTATTAGCGAGTAGCACAGATACGCAGTATTTT. Translated: CASSLLASSTDTQYF.

Ten or more counts support this clone. The chain carries TRBV12-3 or TRBV12-4 and TRBJ1-1; D is possibly TRBD1 (5 bases). Trimming took 8 bases from V and 1 from J, leaving 11 bases between them. This CDR3 region has 13 residues. The CDR3, as DNA: TGTGCCAGCCAGACGACAGAGAACACTGAAGCTTTCTTT. This codes for CASQTTENTEAFF.

This rearrangement joins TRBV19 to TRBJ2-1; TRBD2 matches 9 bases. CDR1 and CDR2 (germline): LNHDA, SQIVND (reference sequence). V lost 7 bases to trimming and J lost 3 bases; unmatched junction nucleotides: 7. The CDR3 loop spans 15 amino acids. The CDR3 loop is CASKSSGRFYNEQFF. The CDR3, as DNA: TGTGCCAGTAAGAGTAGCGGGAGATTCTACAATGAGCAGTTCTTC.

This chain links TRBV5-8 with TRBJ2-4; the match to TRBD1 covers 9 bases. The ends lost 5 bases at V and 7 bases at J; junction bases unmatched: 16. CDR1 and CDR2 from the germline V gene are SGHTS and YDEGEE. The CDR3 loop spans 17 amino acids. In DNA form, the CDR3 reads TGTGCCAGCAGTTCGCGGACAGGGGTTTTGGGATTGAACATTCAGTACTTC. It yields the protein CASSSRTGVLGLNIQYF.

This chain joins TRBV4-2 and TRBJ1-3; D possibly corresponds to TRBD1 (5 bases). The germline gives CDR1 LGHNA, CDR2 YNFKEQ. The ends were cut back, 2 bases at V and 7 bases at J, with 21 bases in the middle. The CDR3 covers 17 residues. CDR3 protein: CASSQWSGFVAGNTIYF. The CDR3 nucleotides read TGTGCCAGCAGCCAATGGTCCGGATTTGTGGCAGGGAACACCATATATTTT.

The V call is TRBV4-2, the J call TRBJ2-2; 7 bases line up with TRBD2. The CDR3 has 17 residues. J lost 1 base, V lost 0 bases, and 5 bases had no gene match. Germline values: CDR1 LGHNA, CDR2 YNFKEQ. The CDR3 is CASSQDTQRGNTGELFF. The CDR3, as DNA: TGTGCCAGCAGCCAAGATACCCAGCGGGGGAACACCGGGGAGCTGTTTTTT.

This chain links TRBV7-2 with TRBJ1-6; D possibly corresponds to TRBD1 (5 bases). The CDR3 sequence is 13 residues long. Looked up from germline, CDR1 is SGHTA and CDR2 is FQGNSA. Trimming removed 3 bases from V and 7 bases from J, with 7 bases in between. CDR3 residues: CASSLGLNSPLHF. CDR3 coding DNA: TGTGCCAGCAGCTTGGGGCTAAATTCACCCCTCCACTTT. Full variable domain (missing parts from reference TRBV7-2 and TRBJ1-6): GAGVSQSPSNKVTEKGKDVELRCDPISGHTALYWYRQSLGQGLEFLIYFQGNSAPDKSGLPSDRFSAERTGGSVSTLTIQRTQQEDSAVYLCASSLGLNSPLHFGNGTRLTVT.

The rearrangement joins TRBV9 to TRBJ2-3, with D perhaps TRBD1 (7 bases). V was clipped by 4 bases and J by 8 bases, with 17 bases between them. The CDR3 is 14 amino acids. CDR1 and CDR2 (germline): SGDLS, YYNGEE. Here the CDR3 reads CASSSYSQGGTQYF. The DNA for the CDR3 is TGTGCCAGCAGCTCATACTCCCAGGGGGGTACGCAGTATTTT.

The chain couples TRBV2 to TRBJ1-1; D gene unclear. The V end lost 6 bases, the J end lost 4 bases, and 18 bases lay between the germline ends. This CDR3 spans 15 amino acids. CDR1 and CDR2 (germline): SNHLY, FYNNEI. This CDR3 reads CASSLKGGLGTEAFF. For the CDR3, the DNA is TGTGCCAGCAGCCTAAAGGGAGGGCTTGGCACTGAAGCTTTCTTT.

CDR3: CASSQDPSDEQYF. Here the CDR3 DNA reads TGCGCCAGCAGCCAAGATCCCTCGGACGAGCAGTACTTC. The chain joins TRBV4-1 to TRBJ2-7; D gene ambiguous. V dropped 0 bases and J dropped 5 bases, with 8 bases sitting between them. The CDR3 has 13 amino acids. Germline values: CDR1 MGHRA, CDR2 YSYEKL.

The sample holds one count of this clone. J is TRBJ2-7 and V is TRBV7-9; 10 bases line up with TRBD1. Germline CDR1 is SEHNR and CDR2 is FQNEAQ (reference sequence). The ends lost 5 bases at V and 1 base at J; junction bases unmatched: 5. The CDR3 extends over 15 amino acids. This CDR3 is CASSPGTGDSYEQYF. CDR3 coding DNA: TGTGCCAGCAGCCCTGGGACAGGGGATTCCTACGAGCAGTACTTC.

Turning to this clone: In the same sample, other DNA sequences code for this CDR3. The chain links TRBV7-9 to TRBJ1-1; D possibly corresponds to TRBD1 (5 bases). V was trimmed by 1 base and J by 1 base, leaving 10 bases between them. There are 15 residues in the CDR3. CDR1 and CDR2 from the germline V gene are SEHNR and FQNEAQ (reference sequence). In DNA, the CDR3 is TGTGCCAGCAGCTTAGGGGGCAAGCGGAACACTGAAGCTTTCTTT. This translates into CASSLGGKRNTEAFF.

The chain combines TRBV6-6 with TRBJ2-4; 8 bases are a match to TRBD1. V trimming: 4 bases; J trimming: 0 bases; junction bases outside the gene matches: 2. The V gene's germline CDR1 is MNHNY and CDR2 SVGAGI (reference sequence). CDR3 length: 15 residues. The CDR3 DNA sequence: TGTGCCAGCAGTTCGGGACAGGAAGCCAAAAACATTCAGTACTTC. Translating gives CASSSGQEAKNIQYF.

The genes are TRBV28 and TRBJ2-5, with 11 bases lining up with TRBD2. V lost 4 bases and J lost 4; bases outside the gene matches: 8. The V gene's germline CDR1 is MDHEN and CDR2 SYDVKM. The CDR3 extends over 16 amino acids. CDR3 residues: CASSYSMGTSGETQYF. DNA for the CDR3: TGTGCCAGCAGTTACTCCATGGGGACTAGCGGAGAGACCCAGTACTTC.

This clone was seen only a few times. J is TRBJ1-4 and V is TRBV18, with D possibly being TRBD1 (5 bases). Germline V lookup: CDR1 KGHSH, CDR2 LQKENI. The CDR3 is made up of 14 amino acids. The V end was cut by 4 bases, the J end by 10 bases, with 16 bases between. CDR3 sequence: CASSLPGVARKLFF. The CDR3 nucleotides are TGTGCCAGCTCACTGCCGGGGGTAGCTCGAAAACTGTTTTTT.

The V and J genes are TRBV18 and TRBJ2-3; weak D call: TRBD1 (5 bases). Trimming stripped 3 bases from V and 0 bases from J, with 13 bases between. The germline CDR1 and CDR2 sequences are KGHSH and LQKENI. The CDR3 extends over 16 amino acids. Here the CDR3 reads CASSPRQFTSTDTQYF. The CDR3 DNA follows: TGTGCCAGCTCACCCCGACAGTTTACTAGCACAGATACGCAGTATTTT.

Many counts were recorded for this clone. This chain links TRBV5-1 with TRBJ2-2; 8 bases fit TRBD1. Trimming took 4 bases from V and 4 from J; bases not matched to a gene: 12. This CDR3 is built from 17 residues. Germline assignment: CDR1 SGHRS and CDR2 YFSETQ. The chain's CDR3 is CASSPGPRTGLTGELFF. CDR3 DNA: TGCGCCAGCAGCCCAGGACCCCGGACAGGGCTCACCGGGGAGCTGTTTTTT. The full variable domain, its missing parts supplied by reference TRBV5-1 and TRBJ2-2, is KAGVTQTPRYLIKTRGQQVTLSCSPISGHRSVSWYQQTPGQGLQFLFEYFSETQRNKGNFPGRFSGRQFSNSRSEMNVSTLELGDSALYLCASSPGPRTGLTGELFFGEGSRLTVL.

The genes are TRBV30 and TRBJ1-5, with D perhaps matching TRBD1 (6 bases). CDR1 is GTSNPN, CDR2 SVGIG, per germline (reference sequence). With 1 base removed from V and 6 bases from J, the gap between germline ends came to 22 bases. The CDR3 contains 17 residues. This chain's CDR3 is CAWSGGTGSGASQPQHF. In DNA form, the CDR3 reads TGTGCCTGGAGTGGGGGTACTGGATCAGGGGCTAGTCAGCCCCAGCATTTT.

This sequence joins TRBV7-9 and TRBJ1-2; 7 positions match TRBD1. The germline gives CDR1 SEHNR, CDR2 FQNEAQ (reference sequence). V shed 5 bases and J 1 base; nucleotides not matched to a gene: 4. This CDR3 is 14 amino acids long. The CDR3 DNA is TGTGCCAGCAGCCGGACAGGTTTTAACTATGGCTACACCTTC. Protein product: CASSRTGFNYGYTF.

This clone was counted only a few times. V is TRBV18 and J is TRBJ2-7; 11 nucleotides agree with TRBD2. The CDR3 length is 16 residues. Germline-derived CDR1 and CDR2 are KGHSH and LQKENI. V gave up 3 bases and J gave up 0 bases; unmatched junction bases: 4. CDR3 loop: CASSPRLAGNSYEQYF. The CDR3 region has the DNA TGTGCCAGCTCACCTCGACTAGCGGGAAACTCCTACGAGCAGTACTTC.

This clone has more than one count but fewer than ten. The V gene is TRBV9, the J gene TRBJ2-1; 7 bases line up with TRBD2. Germline V gene sequence: CDR1 SGDLS, CDR2 YYNGEE. The CDR3 covers 15 residues. J lost 2 bases, V lost 3 bases, and 5 bases had no gene match. The CDR3 reads CASSASGATYNEQFF. The CDR3 DNA reads TGTGCCAGCAGCGCAAGCGGGGCGACCTACAATGAGCAGTTCTTC.

The chain couples TRBV18 to TRBJ2-2; D is undetermined. The CDR3 consists of 15 residues. Germline loops: CDR1 KGHSH, CDR2 LQKENI. The V end lost 2 bases, the J end lost 0 bases, and 7 bases lay between the germline ends. The CDR3 bases are TGTGCCAGCTCACCAGCCGGTTCGAACACCGGGGAGCTGTTTTTT. Its protein product is CASSPAGSNTGELFF.

The chain carries TRBV29-1 and TRBJ1-2, with a tentative D call TRBD1 (6 bases). CDR3 length: 11 residues. V lost 6 bases and J lost 5, with 10 bases in between. Germline V CDR1 and CDR2: SQVTM, ANQGSEA. DNA for the CDR3: TGCAGCGTCGCAGGGGATTATGGCTACACCTTC. This sequence encodes CSVAGDYGYTF. Based on the CDR3 plus reference TRBV29-1 and TRBJ1-2, the full variable domain is SAVISQKPSRDICQRGTSLTIQCQVDSQVTMMFWYRQQPGQSLTLIATANQGSEATYESGFVIDKFPISRPNLTFSTLTVSNMSPEDSSIYLCSVAGDYGYTFGSGTRLTVV.

V and J are TRBV10-1 and TRBJ2-7; D may be TRBD1 (5 bases). CDR1 WNHNN and CDR2 SYGVQD come from the germline V gene (reference sequence). Trimming took 0 bases from V and 1 from J, leaving 16 bases between them. CDR3 length equals 17 residues. The CDR3 here is CASSESKTVGVSYEQYF. CDR3 DNA sequence: TGCGCCAGCAGTGAGTCGAAAACAGTAGGGGTTTCCTACGAGCAGTACTTC.